This TCR beta chain originates from a study of radiation and T cells in renal cell carcinoma. Study at large: Nephrectomy followed 15 Gy stereotactic body radiation by 4 weeks. Findings and limits, study-wide: Without pretreatment biopsies, baseline tumor clonotype presence was undetermined. Top tumor clonotypes rose in blood 2 weeks post-radiation, then contracted.

V shed 3 bases, J shed 3 bases, and the junction held 6 bases outside the gene matches. The CDR3 covers 15 residues. Looked up from germline, CDR1 is MNHNS and CDR2 is SASEGT. Documented time point: blood 2 weeks post-SBRT. Treatment of the sample: 15 Gy SBRT to primary tumor, nephrectomy 4 weeks later. After SBRT, blood was collected at 2 and 4 weeks, plus baseline. Here immunoSEQ multiplex PCR was the method, and the copy in TCRdb shows in-frame clones only, minus some. Of 160,000 or so clones in the sample, 80% to 90% were seen once. To note about this clone: Its antigen is not known.

Here the sequenced sample was blood, taken from a patient whose treatment included radiotherapy and nephrectomy. The clonotype originates from a woman aged 45-65 years with renal cell carcinoma. The J gene is TRBJ1-1, the V gene TRBV6-1, with 8 positions matching TRBD1. The CDR3 nucleotides read TGTGCCAGCAGTGACACAGGGGGGAAGGACACTGAAGCTTTCTTT. The encoded protein is CASSDTGGKDTEAFF.